Presented here are 27 T cell receptor beta chains from one specimen sequenced in a study of blood T cell repertoires in COVID-19. Measured with immunoSEQ multiplex PCR; TCRdb has only the in-frame clones, and not every one. The repertoire has some 150,000 clones, 83% of them found once; the top ten carry roughly an eighth. The sequencing sample was made of peripheral blood. The receptors shown here come from a woman aged 60 to 75 with COVID-19, enrolled during active disease.

As regards this clone: An end of the junction does not agree with germline; a read error may underlie this. The J gene is TRBJ1-5, the V gene TRBV4-2, with 8 bases identical to TRBD1. Per germline, CDR1 LGHNA and CDR2 YNFKEQ. CDR3 size: 16 residues. The CDR3 here is CAGSQAETGGNQPQHF. The CDR3 nucleotides are TGTGCCGGCAGCCAAGCAGAGACAGGGGGCAATCAGCCCCAGCATTTT.

This clone was seen just once. This chain connects TRBV10-2 to TRBJ1-2; perhaps TRBD1 as D (5 bases). This CDR3 is 12 amino acids long. The V and J ends lost 7 bases and 7 bases respectively, with 13 bases between them. Per germline, CDR1 WSHSY and CDR2 SAAADI. As DNA, the CDR3 is TGCGCCAGCACCTCCGGGGGGATTGGCTACACCTTC. It specifies CASTSGGIGYTF.

V is TRBV14 and J is TRBJ1-4; 7 nucleotides match TRBD1. The CDR3 runs to 15 residues. V was clipped by 1 base and J by 7 bases; unmatched bases: 6. The V gene's germline CDR1 is SGHDN and CDR2 FVKESK. The CDR3 is CASSQATGVVEKLFF. In DNA, the CDR3 is TGTGCCAGCAGCCAAGCAACAGGGGTAGTTGAAAAACTGTTTTTT. Drawing the rest from reference TRBV14 and TRBJ1-4, the complete variable domain is EAGVTQFPSHSVIEKGQTVTLRCDPISGHDNLYWYRRVMGKEIKFLLHFVKESKQDESGMPNNRFLAERTGGTYSTLKVQPAELEDSGVYFCASSQATGVVEKLFFGSGTQLSVL.

The chain links TRBV6-2 or TRBV6-3 to TRBJ2-7, with a tentative D call TRBD1 (6 bases). There are 14 residues in the CDR3. Trimming stripped 2 bases from V and 0 bases from J, with 8 bases between. Germline CDR1 reads MNHEY; CDR2 reads SVGEGT. Written as DNA, the CDR3 is TGTGCCAGCAGTTACGGGGGCAACTCCTACGAGCAGTACGTC. This gives the protein CASSYGGNSYEQYV.

The genes are TRBV3-1 (or the pseudogene TRBV3-2) and TRBJ2-7; 10 positions match TRBD2. V lost 4 bases to trimming and J lost 2 bases; unmatched junction nucleotides: 2. Per the germline V gene, CDR1 is LGHDT and CDR2 is YNNKEL (reference sequence). CDR3 length: 14 amino acids. As DNA, the CDR3 is TGTGCCAGCAGCCTTACTAGCGGGGCCTACGAGCAGTACTTC. Translating it yields CASSLTSGAYEQYF.

In its sample, this clone was seen once. This chain links TRBV7-9 with TRBJ2-1, with D tentatively TRBD2 (6 bases). This CDR3 has 16 residues. V lost 1 base, J lost 4 bases, and 14 bases lay in between. Per the germline V gene, CDR1 is SEHNR and CDR2 is FQNEAQ (reference sequence). The CDR3 region has the DNA TGTGCCAGCAGCTTAGGGCGGGGCCCGGGATACAATGAGCAGTTCTTC. It translates to CASSLGRGPGYNEQFF.

The chain joins TRBV5-1 to TRBJ2-7; a weak D match, TRBD2 (6 bases). Per the germline V gene, CDR1 is SGHRS and CDR2 is YFSETQ. V was shortened by 0 bases and J by 3 bases, with 16 bases between the two germline ends. The CDR3 totals 16 residues. The CDR3 bases are TGCGCCAGCAGCTTGGGCGGGAAACAACAAAACTACGAGCAGTACTTC. Translating it yields CASSLGGKQQNYEQYF. The full variable domain, in which reference TRBV5-1 and TRBJ2-7 provide the parts outside the CDR3, is KAGVTQTPRYLIKTRGQQVTLSCSPISGHRSVSWYQQTPGQGLQFLFEYFSETQRNKGNFPGRFSGRQFSNSRSEMNVSTLELGDSALYLCASSLGGKQQNYEQYFGPGTRLTVT.

J is TRBJ1-1 and V is TRBV2, with 10 bases lining up with TRBD1. Germline V CDR1 and CDR2: SNHLY, FYNNEI. This CDR3 has 15 residues. Germline trimming cut 3 bases from V and 1 base from J; bases unmatched to any gene: 2. CDR3: CASSETGGRNTEAFF. CDR3 nucleotide sequence: TGTGCCAGCAGTGAGACAGGGGGCAGGAACACTGAAGCTTTCTTT.

The V gene is TRBV7-3, the J gene TRBJ1-6; possibly TRBD1 for D (6 bases). The ends were cut back, 3 bases at V and 6 bases at J, with 9 bases in the middle. CDR3 length equals 14 residues. CDR1 is SGHTA and CDR2 is FQGTGA in the germline V gene. CDR3 nucleotides: TGTGCCAGCAGCTTGCAGGGGTTTAATTCACCCCTCCACTTT. It codes for CASSLQGFNSPLHF.

V is TRBV5-1 and J is TRBJ2-1; D remains ambiguous. The V end lost 4 bases, the J end lost 5 bases, and 16 bases lay between the germline ends. Per the germline V gene, CDR1 is SGHRS and CDR2 is YFSETQ. The CDR3 extends over 15 amino acids. CDR3 coding DNA: TGCGCCAGCAGCCCAGACAAGGCCCTAAACAATGAGCAGTTCTTC. Amino acid sequence: CASSPDKALNNEQFF.

This rearrangement joins TRBV29-1 to TRBJ1-5; D uncertain. CDR1 is SQVTM and CDR2 is ANQGSEA in the germline V gene. Trimming took 0 bases from V and 6 from J, leaving 6 bases between them. CDR3 length: 12 residues. The CDR3 reads CSVEDPGQPQHF. The CDR3, as DNA: TGCAGCGTTGAAGATCCGGGTCAGCCCCAGCATTTT.

The chain is built from TRBV5-1 and TRBJ2-1; 9 positions agree with TRBD2. The V and J ends lost 3 bases and 8 bases, in that order; junction bases with no gene match: 3. The CDR3 contains 13 residues. Germline CDR1 is SGHRS and CDR2 is YFSETQ. The DNA for the CDR3 is TGCGCCAGCAGCTCTAGCGGGGTGGATGAGCAGTTCTTC. Residues: CASSSSGVDEQFF.

The J gene is TRBJ2-3, the V gene TRBV29-1; weak D call: TRBD2 (6 bases). Trimming left V 6 bases short and J 2 bases short, with 15 bases between. Germline-derived CDR1 and CDR2 are SQVTM and ANQGSEA. The CDR3 extends over 14 amino acids. CDR3 loop: CSVALRGNTDTQYF. CDR3 sequence (DNA): TGCAGCGTCGCCTTGCGGGGCAACACAGATACGCAGTATTTT.

This clone was detected many times. The CDR3 DNA reads TGCGCCAGCAGCTTGGGAGGCCAGGGGGCTAAAGGCTACACCTTC. The encoded protein is CASSLGGQGAKGYTF. This rearrangement joins TRBV5-1 to TRBJ1-2; 8 bases agree with TRBD1. This CDR3 region has 15 residues. Germline V gene sequence: CDR1 SGHRS, CDR2 YFSETQ. After removal of 0 bases from V and 8 bases from J, the junction contained 9 bases not matched to a gene.

The chain employs TRBV7-3 and TRBJ1-6, with 7 bases that match TRBD1. The germline gives CDR1 SGHTA, CDR2 FQGTGA. Trimming took 4 bases from V and 2 from J; bases not matched to a gene: 2. The CDR3 extends over 15 amino acids. The CDR3 DNA sequence: TGTGCCAGCAGCTCGACAGGGACCTATAATTCACCCCTCCACTTT. Translating gives CASSSTGTYNSPLHF.

This clone occurred a few times. The chain carries TRBV7-3 and TRBJ1-6; D may be TRBD1 (6 bases). Trimming took 5 bases from V and 7 from J, leaving 9 bases between them. Per the germline V gene, CDR1 is SGHTA and CDR2 is FQGTGA. The CDR3 is made up of 13 amino acids. The CDR3, as DNA: TGTGCCAGCAGCAACGGACAGAATTCACCCCTCCACTTT. Its translation is CASSNGQNSPLHF.

The genes are TRBV7-8 and TRBJ1-2, with 8 bases identical to TRBD1. V trimming: 4 bases; J trimming: 8 bases; junction bases outside the gene matches: 6. The germline V gene encodes CDR1 SGHVS and CDR2 FQNEAQ. The CDR3 length is 13 residues. The CDR3 protein is CASSSDRVGGYTF. CDR3 nucleotide sequence: TGTGCCAGCAGCTCGGACAGGGTGGGCGGCTACACCTTC. Full variable domain (remainder filled in from reference TRBV7-8 and TRBJ1-2): GAGVSQSPRYKVAKRGQDVALRCDPISGHVSLFWYQQALGQGPEFLTYFQNEAQLDKSGLPSDRFFAERPEGSVSTLKIQRTQQEDSAVYLCASSSDRVGGYTFGSGTRLTVV.

The V and J genes are TRBV25-1 and TRBJ2-1; no clear D. V was shortened by 1 base and J by 5 bases, with 9 bases between the two germline ends. Germline V gene data show CDR1 as MGHDK and CDR2 as SYGVNS. This CDR3 contains 14 residues. The CDR3 DNA follows: TGTGCCAGCAGTGAATTGGGCAAAAACAATGAGCAGTTCTTC. This sequence encodes CASSELGKNNEQFF.

The rearrangement links TRBV5-1 to TRBJ1-1; D not resolved. The germline CDR1 and CDR2 sequences are SGHRS and YFSETQ. Trimming cost V 1 base and J 5 bases, with 12 bases left between them. The CDR3 covers 14 residues. CDR3 residues: CASSLPERRTEAFF. For the CDR3, the DNA is TGCGCCAGCAGCTTGCCGGAGAGGCGAACTGAAGCTTTCTTT.

This clone appeared once. In DNA, the CDR3 is TGCGCCAGCAGTGAGTCCGGAACAGGGGTCCAAGAGACCCAGTACTTC. Its translation is CASSESGTGVQETQYF. V is TRBV10-1 and J is TRBJ2-5, with 7 bases aligning to TRBD1. V lost 0 bases and J lost 1; bases outside the gene matches: 5. The CDR3 loop spans 16 amino acids. Germline lookup yields CDR1 WNHNN and CDR2 SYGVQD (reference sequence).

The V gene is TRBV11-2, the J gene TRBJ2-2; a weak D match, TRBD2 (6 bases). The length of the CDR3 is 13 residues. Looked up from germline, CDR1 is SGHAT and CDR2 is FQNNGV. Trimming removed 1 base at V and 6 bases at J, with 6 bases between. This CDR3 reads CASSLAGAGELFF. CDR3 bases: TGTGCCAGCAGCTTAGCGGGAGCCGGGGAGCTGTTTTTT.

The chain carries TRBV6-5 and TRBJ1-2, with TRBD1 matching over 9 bases. Germline assignment: CDR1 MNHEY and CDR2 SVGAGI. The length of the CDR3 is 13 residues. V shed 7 bases and J 8 bases; nucleotides not matched to a gene: 8. CDR3 nucleotides: TGTGCCAGCACCCGGGACAGGGTGCCCGGCTACACCTTC. This encodes CASTRDRVPGYTF.

This chain uses TRBV28 with TRBJ2-1; D perhaps matches TRBD1 (5 bases). Germline V CDR1 and CDR2: MDHEN, SYDVKM. The CDR3 has 15 residues. Trimming cost V 3 bases and J 5 bases, with 14 bases left between them. CDR3 protein: CASSLLTELHNEQFF. CDR3 sequence (DNA): TGTGCCAGCAGTTTGTTGACAGAACTACACAATGAGCAGTTCTTC.

This sequence joins TRBV15 and TRBJ1-1; a possible D gene is TRBD1 (5 bases). V was trimmed by 0 bases and J by 0 bases, leaving 14 bases between them. Per the germline V gene, CDR1 is LNHNV and CDR2 is YYDKDF (reference sequence). This CDR3 has 17 amino acids. In DNA, the CDR3 is TGTGCCACCAGCAGAGAGGTAGCTGGACAAGTGAACACTGAAGCTTTCTTT. It specifies CATSREVAGQVNTEAFF.

The chain has TRBV6-1 and TRBJ1-3; 7 nucleotides agree with TRBD1. The CDR3 has 20 residues. Trimming removed 2 bases from V and 0 bases from J; junction bases left unmatched: 16. The germline V gene has CDR1 MNHNS and CDR2 SASEGT. The CDR3 coding sequence is TGTGCCAGCAGTGAAAGGGGACAGTTCCCAAGTGCCGTCTCTGGAAACACCATATATTTT. Protein sequence: CASSERGQFPSAVSGNTIYF.

This clone was recorded only once. The genes are TRBV6-5 and TRBJ2-5; no firm D call. Per the germline V gene, CDR1 is MNHEY and CDR2 is SVGAGI. CDR3 length: 11 residues. V gave up 10 bases and J gave up 9 bases, with 15 bases separating them. CDR3 loop: CATLRVRAQYF. In nucleotides, the CDR3 is TGTGCCACCTTGAGAGTCCGGGCCCAGTACTTC.

This rearrangement joins TRBV18 to TRBJ1-1, with D possibly TRBD1 on 5 matching bases. V lost 1 base to trimming and J lost 5 bases, with 11 bases between them. This CDR3 comprises 14 residues. Germline V gene sequence: CDR1 KGHSH, CDR2 LQKENI. CDR3 nucleotide sequence: TGTGCCAGCTCACCACGCCAGGGCGAGACTGAAGCTTTCTTT. It encodes CASSPRQGETEAFF.